The clone carrying this TCR beta chain has ten or more counts. Its antigen is still unknown. TCR beta VDJ and CDR3 profiles were obtained from a genomic DNA template. MiXCR, run by TCRdb on the reads, gives a single entry per CDR3 protein. The sample records 200,000 to 250,000 distinct CDR3 sequences, roughly 50% being singletons. Trimming took 7 bases from V and 0 from J; bases not matched to a gene: 7. CDR1 is MNHNS, CDR2 SASEGT, per germline. This CDR3 comprises 15 residues. This sample was included in a study of CD8+CD57+ T cells in acquired aplastic anemia. Across the whole study: An average of approximately 3.2 ug of DNA was obtained from sorted CD4+ and CD8+ cells. Overall study findings and caveats: Patients did not significantly differ from controls in CD8+ Simpson's diversity.

All patients picked for sequencing had shown, by flow cytometry, an expansion of CD8+CD57+ cells. Everyone among the patients had severe acquired aplastic anemia. Patients were treatment-naive when blood was sampled. The chain uses TRBV6-1 and TRBJ2-3; 7 positions match TRBD1. The TCR sequence derives from a human donor with aplastic anemia. Sequencing was carried out using sorted CD4+, CD8+, or CD8+CD57+ T cells (not recorded which) from PBMCs. CDR3 amino acids: CASTRDRESTDTQYF. The CDR3 coding sequence is TGTGCCAGCACTCGTGACAGGGAGAGCACAGATACGCAGTATTTT.